The TCR beta chain under discussion was sequenced for a study of cytomegalovirus exposure and HLA in healthy donors. Study overall: The same platform as the roughly 670 first-cohort repertoires was used for the 95 to 150 validation repertoires, a later analysis reported.

Study-level findings and limits: Cytomegalovirus association was listed for 150 or so TCR beta chains. First-cohort TCR clusters were later found to tend to co-occur in the 120 validation repertoires. It was confirmed in vitro that a few of the CMV-associated chains were specific for CMV antigens.

On this clone: The antigen remains unidentified.

Sequencing was performed with immunoSEQ multiplex PCR; in TCRdb, only in-frame clones are kept and a portion is missing. The table lists about 98,000 clones, roughly 87% of them singletons. Sequenced material: PBMCs. The source is a man between 18 and 29 years old in good health and CMV-seropositive.

The CDR3 DNA follows: TGTGCCAGCAGCCAGGGCAATCAGCCCCAGCATTTT. Translated: CASSQGNQPQHF. The chain has TRBV2 and TRBJ1-5; the D is unclear. This CDR3 has 12 residues. Trimming took off 6 bases at V and 2 bases at J, with 5 bases between the two ends. Per germline, CDR1 SNHLY and CDR2 FYNNEI. Complete variable domain (other parts from reference TRBV2 and TRBJ1-5): EPEVTQTPSHQVTQMGQEVILRCVPISNHLYFYWYRQILGQKVEFLVSFYNNEISEKSEIFDDQFSVERPDGSNFTLKIRSTKLEDSAMYFCASSQGNQPQHFGDGTRLSIL.